These 32 T cell receptor beta chains originate from one sample sequenced in a study of T cell clonotyping in hematopoietic cell transplantation. Libraries were prepared by immunoSEQ multiplex PCR; TCRdb keeps only in-frame clonotypes and omits some of them. Among roughly 44,000 clones listed, about 95% were seen once. Sequencing input: peripheral blood mononuclear cells. These receptors came from a man aged 25-45 years in good health. Some clones in this sample may be carry-over from other donors' samples.

This clone was seen just once. This rearrangement joins TRBV4-1 to TRBJ1-5; D not certain. The V gene lost 4 bases and the J gene lost 4 bases, with 11 bases spanning the gap. The CDR3 has 14 residues. In germline, CDR1 is MGHRA, CDR2 YSYEKL. CDR3: CASSRLISNQPQHF. CDR3 sequence (DNA): TGCGCCAGCAGCCGCCTCATTTCGAATCAGCCCCAGCATTTT.

The rearrangement uses TRBV27 and TRBJ1-1; D call uncertain. The length of the CDR3 is 15 residues. From germline, CDR1 is MNHEY and CDR2 SMNVEV (reference sequence). Trimming cost V 7 bases and J 1 base, with 16 bases left between them. The DNA for the CDR3 is TGTGCCAGCACCCAAGCAGGAACTTCGAACACTGAAGCTTTCTTT. It is translated as CASTQAGTSNTEAFF.

The rearrangement uses TRBV27 and TRBJ1-4; tentative D call: TRBD1 (5 bases). The CDR3 totals 14 residues. Trimming removed 6 bases from V and 3 bases from J, with 11 bases in between. Germline loops: CDR1 MNHEY, CDR2 SMNVEV (reference sequence). In nucleotides, the CDR3 is TGTGCCAGCAGCTTGACAGATTCTAATGAAAAACTGTTTTTT. It translates to CASSLTDSNEKLFF.

This clone is a singleton in its sample. This sequence joins TRBV5-6 and TRBJ1-1; 7 positions agree with TRBD1. CDR3 length equals 14 residues. The junction had 4 bases not matched to a gene; V was cut back by 4 bases and J by 1 base. Germline CDR1 is SGHDT and CDR2 is YYEEEE. The CDR3 reads CASSIGDRNTEAFF. The CDR3 DNA reads TGTGCCAGCAGCATAGGGGACAGGAACACTGAAGCTTTCTTT.

This chain joins TRBV30 and TRBJ2-7; no clear D gene. Germline loops: CDR1 GTSNPN, CDR2 SVGIG (reference sequence). This CDR3 has 12 residues. V shed 1 base and J shed 2 bases, with 6 bases lying between them. The CDR3, as DNA: TGTGCCTGGAGTGAAGGGACCTACGAGCAGTACTTC. Translation: CAWSEGTYEQYF. Supplemented by reference TRBV30 and TRBJ2-7, the full variable domain reads SQTIHQWPATLVQPVGSPLSLECTVEGTSNPNLYWYRQAAGRGLQLLFYSVGIGQISSEVPQNLSASRPQDRQFILSSKKLLLSDSGFYLCAWSEGTYEQYFGPGTRLTVT.

The J gene is TRBJ2-2, the V gene TRBV7-3; 7 bases align to TRBD2. Germline V gene data show CDR1 as SGHTA and CDR2 as FQGTGA. The length of the CDR3 is 15 residues. The J segment lost 7 bases and the V segment lost 5 bases, leaving 10 bases of the junction unmatched. CDR3 in amino acids: CASSGARSGVGELFF. CDR3 bases: TGTGCCAGCAGCGGAGCACGCAGCGGGGTCGGGGAGCTGTTTTTT.

The V call is TRBV7-8, the J call TRBJ2-1; 7 bases agree with TRBD2. J was trimmed by 4 bases and V by 4 bases; bases with no gene match: 10. Looked up from germline, CDR1 is SGHVS and CDR2 is FQNEAQ. The CDR3 is made up of 16 amino acids. CDR3 region: CASSSVGTTRYNEQFF. Written as DNA, the CDR3 is TGTGCCAGCAGCTCAGTGGGGACTACAAGGTACAATGAGCAGTTCTTC.

This chain connects TRBV5-5 to TRBJ1-2; D is uncertain. The CDR3 spans 12 residues. Germline loops: CDR1 SGHKS, CDR2 YYEKEE (reference sequence). V dropped 4 bases and J dropped 4 bases, with 8 bases sitting between them. DNA for the CDR3: TGTGCCAGCAGCCTCCTGGGCTATGGCTACACCTTC. Its protein is CASSLLGYGYTF.

This sequence joins TRBV6-1 and TRBJ1-1; D call uncertain. The germline V gene has CDR1 MNHNS and CDR2 SASEGT. V was trimmed by 3 bases and J by 10 bases, leaving 12 bases between them. The CDR3 totals 12 residues. CDR3 coding DNA: TGTGCCAGCAGTGACCCGCATGGACCAGCTTTCTTT. This codes for CASSDPHGPAFF.

This clone was seen more than once but under ten times. V and J are TRBV5-1 and TRBJ1-3; D call uncertain. Germline CDR1 reads SGHRS; CDR2 reads YFSETQ. This CDR3 comprises 15 residues. Trimming pared 1 base from V and 0 bases from J, leaving 8 bases between. The CDR3 nucleotides read TGCGCCAGCAGCTTGACAGCTAACTCTGGAAACACCATATATTTT. Its translation: CASSLTANSGNTIYF.

The chain combines TRBV2 with TRBJ1-2, with a tentative D call TRBD1 (5 bases). Between the trimmed V and J ends, which lost 3 bases and 7 bases, there was a span of 15 bases. Germline CDR1 SNHLY, CDR2 FYNNEI. This CDR3 is built from 14 residues. As DNA, the CDR3 is TGTGCCAGCAGTGACCCCCTTAGACAGTTTGGCTACACCTTC. Its translation: CASSDPLRQFGYTF.

The chain links TRBV7-8 to TRBJ1-1; D unclear. The CDR3 is 15 amino acids. Germline loops: CDR1 SGHVS, CDR2 FQNEAQ. Trimming removed 1 base from V and 1 base from J, with 10 bases in between. The CDR3 nucleotides read TGTGCCAGCAGCTTAGGGCGAGGAGCGAACACTGAAGCTTTCTTT. Its translation is CASSLGRGANTEAFF.

The chain joins TRBV19 to TRBJ1-3; weak D call: TRBD1 (6 bases). This CDR3 has 16 residues. V gave up 3 bases and J gave up 0 bases, with 12 bases separating them. Germline values: CDR1 LNHDA, CDR2 SQIVND (reference sequence). CDR3: CASSIRPGHSGNTIYF. The CDR3 DNA follows: TGTGCCAGTAGTATCCGACCGGGACACTCTGGAAACACCATATATTTT. Combining the CDR3 with reference TRBV19 and TRBJ1-3 gives the whole variable domain DGGITQSPKYLFRKEGQNVTLSCEQNLNHDAMYWYRQDPGQGLRLIYYSQIVNDFQKGDIAEGYSVSREKKESFPLTVTSAQKNPTAFYLCASSIRPGHSGNTIYFGEGSWLTVV.

This rearrangement joins TRBV5-1 to TRBJ2-3; maybe TRBD2 (6 bases). V lost 0 bases to trimming and J lost 1 base, with 15 bases between them. Germline V gene lookup returns CDR1 SGHRS and CDR2 YFSETQ. The CDR3 has 17 amino acids. The CDR3 here is CASSLASAGSRTDTQYF. In DNA, the CDR3 is TGCGCCAGCAGCTTGGCTTCGGCGGGGTCGCGCACAGATACGCAGTATTTT.

V usage is TRBV7-9 and J usage is TRBJ1-1, with 9 bases aligning to TRBD1. Per germline, CDR1 SEHNR and CDR2 FQNEAQ (reference sequence). Trimming took 3 bases from V and 6 from J; bases not matched to a gene: 2. The CDR3 loop spans 13 amino acids. As DNA, the CDR3 is TGTGCCAGCAGCTTGGACAGGGGCGCTGAAGCTTTCTTT. The encoded protein is CASSLDRGAEAFF.

The V and J genes are TRBV6-5 and TRBJ2-7; no reliable D call. CDR1 and CDR2 (germline): MNHEY, SVGAGI. This CDR3 region has 14 residues. V lost 7 bases to trimming and J lost 1 base, with 14 bases between them. The chain's CDR3 is CASTPGPGSYEQYF. CDR3 in DNA: TGTGCCAGCACGCCGGGCCCCGGGTCCTACGAGCAGTACTTC.

The V gene is TRBV19, the J gene TRBJ1-5; D uncertain. Per the germline V gene, CDR1 is LNHDA and CDR2 is SQIVND (reference sequence). V was clipped by 5 bases and J by 9 bases, with 11 bases between them. CDR3 size: 12 residues. DNA for the CDR3: TGTGCCAGTAGTTCCCAGTTTCTGCCCCAGCATTTT. Translation: CASSSQFLPQHF.

The CDR3 protein is CASSGTRGARETQYF. For the CDR3, the DNA is TGCGCCAGCAGTGGGACTCGGGGGGCGCGGGAGACCCAGTACTTC. The chain carries TRBV10-2 and TRBJ2-5, with D maybe TRBD2 (7 bases). The CDR3 is 15 residues long. CDR1 is WSHSY, CDR2 SAAADI, per germline. V was trimmed by 4 bases and J by 5 bases, leaving 17 bases between them.

V usage is TRBV7-9 and J usage is TRBJ1-1; D remains ambiguous. This CDR3 has 16 residues. Trimming removed 0 bases from V and 1 base from J, with 12 bases in between. Looked up from germline, CDR1 is SEHNR and CDR2 is FQNEAQ (reference sequence). For the CDR3, the DNA is TGTGCCAGCAGCTTAGCGATGGGCCGGCCGAACACTGAAGCTTTCTTT. Translating gives CASSLAMGRPNTEAFF.

This chain joins TRBV6-6 and TRBJ2-3, with TRBD2 matching 9 bases. CDR3 size: 15 residues. After removal of 6 bases from V and 3 bases from J, the junction contained 7 bases not matched to a gene. CDR1 and CDR2 from the germline V gene are MNHNY and SVGAGI (reference sequence). CDR3 nucleotide sequence: TGTGCCAGCAGCTTGGGACTAGCTCAGACAGATACGCAGTATTTT. Translating it yields CASSLGLAQTDTQYF.

This clone was seen a single time. Its ends do not fully match the called genes, so a read error is possible. This chain connects TRBV20-1 to TRBJ2-7; TRBD2 matches at 11 bases. The CDR3 covers 11 residues. CDR1 is DFQATT, CDR2 SNEGSKA, per germline (reference sequence). CDR3 sequence reads: CSASTTSGAEF. The CDR3 nucleotides read TGCAGTGCTAGTACGACTAGCGGGGCTGAGTTC.

V and J are TRBV7-9 and TRBJ2-5, with D maybe TRBD2 (5 bases). CDR1 and CDR2 from the germline V gene are SEHNR and FQNEAQ (reference sequence). This CDR3 is built from 16 residues. The ends were cut back, 6 bases at V and 0 bases at J, with 17 bases in the middle. CDR3 in DNA: TGTGCCAGCAGAAGTGTCTCGGAGGAGAACCAAGAGACCCAGTACTTC. It specifies CASRSVSEENQETQYF. The variable domain in full, with the rest retrieved from reference TRBV7-9 and TRBJ2-5, is DTGVSQNPRHKITKRGQNVTFRCDPISEHNRLYWYRQTLGQGPEFLTYFQNEAQLEKSRLLSDRFSAERPKGSFSTLEIQRTEQGDSAMYLCASRSVSEENQETQYFGPGTRLLVL.

This chain uses TRBV9 with TRBJ2-3, with TRBD2 matching 9 bases. V shed 0 bases, J shed 3 bases, and the junction held 5 bases outside the gene matches. The CDR3 is made up of 16 amino acids. Germline V gene lookup returns CDR1 SGDLS and CDR2 YYNGEE. The CDR3 protein is CASSVDAGGHTDTQYF. The CDR3 DNA reads TGTGCCAGCAGCGTAGATGCGGGAGGGCATACAGATACGCAGTATTTT.

The V call is TRBV5-6, the J call TRBJ1-3; tentative D call: TRBD1 (6 bases). Germline lookup yields CDR1 SGHDT and CDR2 YYEEEE. Trimming left V 4 bases short and J 1 base short, with 15 bases between. The CDR3 has 16 amino acids. In DNA form, the CDR3 reads TGTGCCAGCAGCGTTGAACAGGGAACTTCTGGAAACACCATATATTTT. Translated: CASSVEQGTSGNTIYF. The full variable domain, rest sourced from reference TRBV5-6 and TRBJ1-3, is DAGVTQSPTHLIKTRGQQVTLRCSPKSGHDTVSWYQQALGQGPQFIFQYYEEEERQRGNFPDRFSGHQFPNYSSELNVNALLLGDSALYLCASSVEQGTSGNTIYFGEGSWLTVV.

The chain couples TRBV5-4 to TRBJ2-7, with 7 bases identical to TRBD1. The trim removed 4 bases at V and 5 bases at J, leaving 12 bases unmatched. Germline loops: CDR1 SGHNT, CDR2 YYREEE (reference sequence). The CDR3 spans 15 residues. CDR3 sequence: CASSQGEWGWDEQYF. DNA for the CDR3: TGTGCCAGCAGCCAGGGGGAATGGGGCTGGGACGAGCAGTACTTC.

The rearrangement joins TRBV4-1 to TRBJ1-1; 7 positions match TRBD1. Germline CDR1 is MGHRA and CDR2 is YSYEKL. The CDR3 is 18 amino acids. V dropped 0 bases and J dropped 1; count of bases not matched to a gene: 11. The CDR3: CASSQDNFPGQPNTEAFF. As DNA, the CDR3 is TGCGCCAGCAGCCAAGATAATTTTCCGGGACAGCCGAACACTGAAGCTTTCTTT.

Concerning this clone itself: The sample carries other DNA sequences with the same CDR3. The V call is TRBV6-5, the J call TRBJ2-2; D possibly corresponds to TRBD1 (5 bases). Germline CDR1 MNHEY, CDR2 SVGAGI. V gave up 2 bases and J gave up 4 bases, with 8 bases separating them. This CDR3 contains 14 residues. The CDR3 region is CASSYDSGTGELFF. In nucleotides, the CDR3 is TGTGCCAGCAGTTACGACAGTGGCACCGGGGAGCTGTTTTTT.

The chain carries TRBV19 and TRBJ2-5, with D possibly matching TRBD1 (6 bases). Germline V gene lookup returns CDR1 LNHDA and CDR2 SQIVND (reference sequence). The length of the CDR3 is 18 residues. V was cut by 3 bases and J by 7 bases, with 27 bases left in between. CDR3 in amino acids: CASSISGGGRPLTGTQYF. The CDR3 nucleotides are TGTGCCAGTAGTATCTCCGGTGGGGGCCGACCTCTAACGGGGACCCAGTACTTC.

V is TRBV6-1 and J is TRBJ1-4; D is unresolved. The germline V gene encodes CDR1 MNHNS and CDR2 SASEGT. The length of the CDR3 is 15 residues. Trimming took 4 bases from V and 8 from J, leaving 17 bases between them. CDR3 DNA sequence: TGTGCCAGCAGTGTGGTCGGGGTTAAGAACGAAAAACTGTTTTTT. Its translation: CASSVVGVKNEKLFF.

The rearrangement uses TRBV5-1 and TRBJ1-5; 11 positions match TRBD1. The CDR3 extends over 24 amino acids. Germline CDR1 reads SGHRS; CDR2 reads YFSETQ. V was clipped by 0 bases and J by 2 bases; unmatched bases: 25. The CDR3 loop reads CASSLDPTTKRDRGYTHRNQPQHF. CDR3 nucleotides: TGCGCCAGCAGCTTGGATCCAACAACCAAAAGGGACAGGGGGTATACCCATCGCAATCAGCCCCAGCATTTT.

The count of this clone is one. The chain couples TRBV29-1 to TRBJ1-2; 11 bases line up with TRBD1. Germline-derived CDR1 and CDR2 are SQVTM and ANQGSEA. V trimming: 4 bases; J trimming: 10 bases; junction bases outside the gene matches: 8. The CDR3 has 13 amino acids. The CDR3 loop is CSVGQGQGVDYTF. The CDR3 coding sequence is TGCAGCGTTGGCCAGGGACAGGGGGTCGACTACACCTTC. Based on the CDR3 plus reference TRBV29-1 and TRBJ1-2, the full variable domain is SAVISQKPSRDICQRGTSLTIQCQVDSQVTMMFWYRQQPGQSLTLIATANQGSEATYESGFVIDKFPISRPNLTFSTLTVSNMSPEDSSIYLCSVGQGQGVDYTFGSGTRLTVV.

CDR3 sequence (DNA): TGTGCCAGCAGCCACCCGTCACAGGGAAACTATGGCTACACCTTC. Translated: CASSHPSQGNYGYTF. This chain connects TRBV5-4 to TRBJ1-2; TRBD1 might be the D (6 bases). With 4 bases removed from V and 2 bases from J, the gap between germline ends came to 15 bases. Per germline, CDR1 SGHNT and CDR2 YYREEE (reference sequence). The CDR3 has 15 amino acids.